Listed below are T cell receptor beta chains from one sample, sequenced in a study of cytomegalovirus exposure and HLA in healthy donors. Assay: immunoSEQ multiplex PCR; the TCRdb copy retains only in-frame clones and omits some. The table records some 270,000 clones, 80% to 95% of them present only once. Sequences were obtained from PBMCs. The receptors shown here come from a girl aged 2-15 years in good health and CMV-seronegative. Both conserved end residues are part of each CDR3. A D gene is named only where the DNA matches it firmly.

>TRBJ1-3|TRBV27|.
CASSFRVSGNTIYF
TGTGCCAGCAGTTTCAGGGTCTCTGGAAACACCATATATTTT
>TRBJ1-2|TRBV9|.
CASSVAPGNYGYTF
TGTGCCAGCAGCGTAGCTCCAGGAAACTATGGCTACACCTTC
>TRBJ2-1|TRBV7-2|TRBD2
CASSLELAGDWNEQFF
TGTGCCAGCAGCTTAGAACTAGCGGGAGACTGGAATGAGCAGTTCTTC
>TRBJ2-3|TRBV5-1|TRBD2
CASSLGTSGGHTQYF
TGCGCCAGCAGCTTAGGGACTAGCGGTGGCCATACGCAGTATTTT
>TRBJ2-3|TRBV6-1|TRBD1
CASSEGDRGTDTQYF
TGTGCCAGCAGCGAAGGGGACAGAGGCACAGATACGCAGTATTTT
>TRBJ2-7|TRBV7-7|.
CASSLQPPRAKTYEQYF
TGTGCTAGCAGCTTACAGCCCCCCAGGGCGAAAACCTACGAGCAGTACTTC
>TRBJ2-7|TRBV5-1|.
CASSLDNRAYEQYF
TGCGCCAGCAGCTTGGATAACAGGGCCTACGAGCAGTACTTC
>TRBJ2-3|TRBV7-9|TRBD2
CASSLGVQRDLADTQYF
TGTGCCAGCAGCTTAGGGGTCCAGCGGGACCTCGCAGATACGCAGTATTTT
>TRBJ2-2|TRBV2|.
CASLARDRYTNTGELFF
TGTGCCAGCTTGGCGCGGGACAGATATACGAACACCGGGGAGCTGTTTTTT
>TRBJ1-6|TRBV28|.
CASYTGNSPLHF
TGTGCCAGCTACACGGGTAATTCACCCCTCCACTTT